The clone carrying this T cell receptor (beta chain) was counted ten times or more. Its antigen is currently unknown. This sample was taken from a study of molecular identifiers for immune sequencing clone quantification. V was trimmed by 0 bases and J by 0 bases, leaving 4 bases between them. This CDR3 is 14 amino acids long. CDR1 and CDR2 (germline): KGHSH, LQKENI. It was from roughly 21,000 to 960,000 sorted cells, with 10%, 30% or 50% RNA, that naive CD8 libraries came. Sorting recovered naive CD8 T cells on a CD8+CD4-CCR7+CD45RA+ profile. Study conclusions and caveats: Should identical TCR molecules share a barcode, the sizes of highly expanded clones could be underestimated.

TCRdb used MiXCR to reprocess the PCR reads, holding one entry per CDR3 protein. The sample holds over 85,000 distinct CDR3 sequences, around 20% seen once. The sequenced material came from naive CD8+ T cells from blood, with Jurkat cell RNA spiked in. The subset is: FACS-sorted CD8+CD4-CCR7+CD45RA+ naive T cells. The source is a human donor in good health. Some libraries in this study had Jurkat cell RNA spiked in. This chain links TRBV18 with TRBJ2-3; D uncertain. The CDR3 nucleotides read TGTGCCAGCTCACCACCCGGCAGCACAGATACGCAGTATTTT. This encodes CASSPPGSTDTQYF.